The source of this T cell receptor (beta chain) is a study of T cell responses to AZD1222 COVID-19 vaccine (dated by TCRdb to the early 2020s). About the investigation overall: A total of 233 trial participants underwent TCR sequencing, of whom approximately 210 received two doses of AZD1222 and 26 received two doses of the MenACWY control vaccine. Trial participants were enrolled into age subgroups of 18-55, 56-69 and 70-plus years, which contained around 150, 29 and 61 TCR-sequenced participants, respectively. Overall study outcomes, separate from this receptor: After two AZD1222 doses, spike-specific TCR breadth and depth were significantly higher than at day 0 and than in MenACWY recipients. The 56-69-year group was small, and its depth increase did not reach significance, likely because of low power. Reportedly, close to half of the unique spike-specific TCRs recognized epitopes lying outside the regions that are mutated in the B.1.351 and B.1.1.7 variants. Because no day 14 peak-response samples were available, repertoires were characterized only after the peak T cell response. Vaccine-associated CD4 TCRs spanned the whole spike protein, with dominant responses in regions 160-218 and 743-854. Conclusions about previously exposed vaccinees were limited because only six AZD1222 recipients were SARS-CoV-2 seropositive at baseline. Participants were mostly white British, with more females than males. The authors suggested clonal diversity may have been underestimated.

Notes on this clone: Its cognate antigen has yet to be identified. Base-call qualities are not available, and no considerably larger clone is one nucleotide away.

The meaning of the sample's time point label: about 28 days (+/-7) after the second vaccine dose. AZD1222 recipients with second doses at about 4 weeks or about 12 weeks were pooled, because spike-specific TCR depth and breadth did not differ between schedules. Samples from vaccinated people were obtained from the UK trials COV001 and COV002, which included a single-blind randomized controlled phase 2/3 trial of AZD1222 (ChAdOx1 nCoV-19) in healthy adults. For TCRbeta chain sequencing, PBMC samples were collected from trial participants at day 0 and at day 28 after the second dose. From the germline V gene, CDR1 is MDHEN and CDR2 is SYDVKM. V lost 5 bases and J lost 6 bases, and the count of bases not matched to a germline gene is 10. The CDR3 sequence holds 16 residues, the cysteine and phenylalanine included. The sequence is cut down to CDR3 DNA, 48 bases in frame from base 1. The CDR3 regions of human TCRbeta chains were subjected to immunosequencing. The published analysis was carried out like this. TCRs in the repertoires were compared against a reference library of SARS-CoV-2-specific TCRs that had been generated with the MIRA antigen-specificity platform. Breadth was defined as the fraction of unique TCRs that were SARS-CoV-2-associated. Depth was defined as the fraction of total T cells that were SARS-CoV-2-associated. Using the MIRA data, each spike-specific TCR was assigned both to the spike region to which the TCR was reactive and to a CD4 or CD8 class. Log10-transformed breadth and depth values were compared by one-way ANOVA with Sidak's multiple comparisons tests. Entries here come from immuneACCESS through TCRdb and include only in-frame sequences with V and J called. Some clones fail to appear in such tables; in the studies checked, an unresolved V gene covers under half of the shortfall, and the cause of the remainder is unknown. That table is the source of V, J and clone size, and D and trimming were worked out from the DNA. For this sample the table gives over 90,000 clones, of which 88% were detected only once. 9% to 14% of the sample comes from the top ten.

Sequencing used peripheral blood, obtained 28 days after the second AZD1222 dose. The TCR was taken from an adult who received the AZD1222 COVID-19 vaccine. Recombination joined TRBV28 with TRBJ1-4; TRBD1 agrees with 9 junctional bases. The CDR3 reads CASSTPGQGLDEKLFF. The DNA sequence is given as TGTGCCAGCAGTACGCCGGGACAGGGTTTAGATGAAAAACTGTTTTTT.